These T cell receptor beta chains were read from a single sample in a study of Graves' ophthalmopathy and Graves' hyperthyroidism. MiXCR was run by TCRdb on the multiplex PCR reads, yielding one entry per CDR3 protein. The table records roughly 230,000 distinct CDR3 sequences, roughly a fifth of them present only once. Sequenced material: peripheral blood. The receptors come from a woman between 50 and 59 years old with Graves' ophthalmopathy. The CDR3 runs from the conserved cysteine through the conserved F or W.

j_call	v_call	cdr3_aa
TRBJ1-1	TRBV6-5	CASSYNEGSTEAFF
TRBJ2-5	TRBV13	CASSSLLGRETQYF
TRBJ2-7	TRBV5-5	CASSYGLHEQYF
TRBJ2-2	TRBV6-5	CASQLAGANTGELFF
TRBJ2-7	TRBV7-2	CASSLVPGGGSYEQYF
TRBJ2-5	TRBV5-1	CASSLRQGGPQETQYF
TRBJ2-3	TRBV12-3/TRBV12-4	CASSFYTGTGSPDTQYF
TRBJ1-3	TRBV5-1	CASSTGQSGAGNTIYF
TRBJ1-1	TRBV19	CASSSPGTGLETEAFF
TRBJ2-4	TRBV7-2	CASSLQGKNIQYF
TRBJ2-7	TRBV9	CASSVAPEAYEQYF
TRBJ2-7	TRBV28	CASSLPGQAFYEQYF
TRBJ2-5	TRBV24-1	CASHTPGGTQYF
TRBJ2-2	TRBV19	CASSALAGGTGELFF
TRBJ1-1	TRBV2	CASSGRVGVTEAFF
TRBJ1-1	TRBV3-1	CASSQDTLNTEAFF
TRBJ2-7	TRBV20-1	CSAVISYEQYF
TRBJ2-4	TRBV7-2	CASSSTASGRGKNIQYF
TRBJ2-7	TRBV6-5	CASSYGVLAGVHEQYF
TRBJ2-7	TRBV5-1	CASSFRDRGIEQYF
TRBJ1-5	TRBV7-9	CASSLGGGMDQPQHF
TRBJ1-1	TRBV11-2	CASSNRGSEAFF
TRBJ2-3	TRBV29-1	CSVEDLADTQYF
TRBJ1-2	TRBV29-1	CSGSDPHLSDYGYTF
TRBJ2-7	TRBV2	CASGRTGLYEQYF
TRBJ2-2	TRBV9	CASSAGGGLETGELFF
TRBJ2-4	TRBV2	CASSDRTGGGNIQYF
TRBJ2-7	TRBV27	CASRYFGVGAGEQYF
TRBJ1-2	TRBV29-1	CSVDPGHNYYGYTF
TRBJ2-5	TRBV6-1	CARNAGSGETQYF
TRBJ2-2	TRBV19	CASKLAATGELFF
TRBJ1-5	TRBV14	CASSQEDFPYQPQHF
TRBJ1-3	TRBV12-3/TRBV12-4	CASSLSHRVFGNTIYF
TRBJ2-7	TRBV20-1	CSVAGRPLSYEQYF
TRBJ2-2	TRBV5-1	CASSRMAVTGELFF
TRBJ1-2	TRBV11-3	CASSLGLGSNYGYTF
TRBJ2-5	TRBV10-3	CAIKAGVGETQYF
TRBJ2-7	TRBV11-3	CASSLGALAGSYEQYF
TRBJ1-5	TRBV24-1	CATSDDDPSQPQHF